This T cell receptor beta chain came from a study of T-cell memory formation after mild COVID-19. Germline values: CDR1 SGHTA, CDR2 FQGNSA. This CDR3 comprises 17 residues. Germline trimming cut 5 bases from V and 4 bases from J; bases unmatched to any gene: 7. This clonotype was observed at least ten times. TCRdb recomputed calls from the 5' RACE reads with MiXCR, one row per CDR3 protein. The sample holds roughly 480,000 distinct CDR3 sequences; 20% to 30% are singletons and the top ten take around 13%. The sequence came from an adult woman who had mild COVID-19 (a few samples of this study predate the infection). Cell type and time point are not known. This chain connects TRBV7-2 to TRBJ2-2, with 13 nucleotides matching TRBD2. What was sequenced was PBMCs or a T cell subset sorted from them (not recorded which). The CDR3, as DNA: TGTGCCAGCAGCCCGACTAGCGGGGGGTCTCTCACCGGGGAGCTGTTTTTT. It is translated as CASSPTSGGSLTGELFF.